This T cell receptor (beta chain) is drawn from a study of cytomegalovirus exposure and HLA in healthy donors. Findings and caveats of the study: Roughly even sequencing depth across donors was the assumption behind the presence/absence analyses.

The germline gives CDR1 GTSNPN, CDR2 SVGIG (reference sequence). V shed 1 base and J shed 1 base, with 5 bases lying between them. This CDR3 has 12 residues. Sampled while nominally healthy, donors likely had unrecorded immune exposures. Only a few counts were recorded for this clone. What it binds is not known. The PCR contained 60 Vbeta and 13 Jbeta primers. Profiling relied on immunoSEQ multiplex PCR, and the TCRdb table lists in-frame clones only, not all of them. This sample has approximately 110,000 clones; roughly 73% occur once, and the top ten carry roughly 0.82%. V usage is TRBV30 and J usage is TRBJ2-7, with a tentative D call TRBD1 (5 bases). Sequenced: PBMCs. The sequence derives from a woman aged 25 to 39 in good health and CMV-seronegative. The CDR3 protein is CAWSDRSYEQYF. In nucleotides, the CDR3 is TGTGCCTGGAGTGACAGGTCCTACGAGCAGTACTTC.